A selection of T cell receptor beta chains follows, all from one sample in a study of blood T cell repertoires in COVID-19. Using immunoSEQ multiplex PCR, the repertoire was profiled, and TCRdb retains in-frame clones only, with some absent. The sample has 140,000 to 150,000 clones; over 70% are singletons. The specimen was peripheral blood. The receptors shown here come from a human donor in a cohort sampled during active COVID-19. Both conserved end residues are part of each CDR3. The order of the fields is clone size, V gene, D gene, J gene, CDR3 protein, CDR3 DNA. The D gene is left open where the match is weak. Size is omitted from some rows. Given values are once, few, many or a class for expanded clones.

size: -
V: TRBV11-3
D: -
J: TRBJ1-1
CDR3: CASSLVAGGNTEAFF
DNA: TGTGCCAGCAGCTTAGTTGCGGGGGGGAACACTGAAGCTTTCTTT

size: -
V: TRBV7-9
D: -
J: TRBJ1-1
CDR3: CASSLYKNTEAFF
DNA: TGTGCCAGCAGCTTATACAAGAACACTGAAGCTTTCTTT

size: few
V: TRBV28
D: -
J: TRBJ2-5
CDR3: CASSPSDGLETQYF
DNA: TGTGCCAGCAGTCCGTCTGATGGCCTGGAGACCCAGTACTTC

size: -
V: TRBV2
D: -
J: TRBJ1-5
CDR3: CASSSLRGAGQPQHF
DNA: TGTGCCAGCAGTAGTTTGCGTGGGGCAGGTCAGCCCCAGCATTTT

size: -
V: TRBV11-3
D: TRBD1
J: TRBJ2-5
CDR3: CASSLDQRTGGETQYF
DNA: TGTGCCAGCAGCTTAGATCAACGGACAGGGGGTGAGACCCAGTACTTC

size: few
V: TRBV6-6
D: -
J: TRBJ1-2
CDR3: CASNRGNYGYTF
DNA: TGTGCCAGCAACCGGGGAAACTATGGCTACACCTTC

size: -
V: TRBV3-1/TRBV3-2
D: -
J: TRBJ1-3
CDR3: CASSPYGGPHGNTIYF
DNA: TGTGCCAGCAGCCCATACGGGGGGCCTCATGGAAACACCATATATTTT

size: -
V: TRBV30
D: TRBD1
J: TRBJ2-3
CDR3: CAWSGQGGTDTQYF
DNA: TGTGCCTGGAGCGGACAGGGCGGCACAGATACGCAGTATTTT

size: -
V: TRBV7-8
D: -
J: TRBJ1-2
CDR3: CASSRDSGYGYTF
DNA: TGTGCCAGCAGCCGGGACTCCGGCTATGGCTACACCTTC

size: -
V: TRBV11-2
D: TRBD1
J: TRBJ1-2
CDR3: CASSPDGTGGYGYTF
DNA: TGTGCCAGCAGCCCAGATGGGACAGGGGGCTATGGCTACACCTTC

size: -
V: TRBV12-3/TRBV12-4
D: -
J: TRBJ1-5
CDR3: CASSLGAGQPQHF
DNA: TGTGCCAGCAGTTTAGGGGCCGGTCAGCCCCAGCATTTT

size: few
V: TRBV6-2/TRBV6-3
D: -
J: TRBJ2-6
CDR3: CASSLRSGANVLTF
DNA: TGTGCCAGCAGTCTACGATCTGGGGCCAACGTCCTGACTTTC

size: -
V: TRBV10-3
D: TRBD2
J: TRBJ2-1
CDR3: CAISESGLAGGKNEQFF
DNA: TGTGCCATCAGTGAGTCGGGACTAGCGGGGGGGAAAAATGAGCAGTTCTTC

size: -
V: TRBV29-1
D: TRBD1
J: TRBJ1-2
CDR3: CSVTPTGLGGYTF
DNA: TGCAGCGTTACTCCGACAGGGTTGGGTGGCTACACCTTC

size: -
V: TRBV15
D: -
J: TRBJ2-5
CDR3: CATSTLGRKETQYF
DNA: TGTGCCACCAGCACCCTGGGCCGAAAAGAGACCCAGTACTTC

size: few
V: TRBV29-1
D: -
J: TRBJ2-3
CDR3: CSVGPTDTQYF
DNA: TGCAGCGTTGGGCCCACAGATACGCAGTATTTT

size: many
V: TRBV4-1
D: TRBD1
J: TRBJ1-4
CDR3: CASSPRQGADNEKLFF
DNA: TGCGCCAGCAGCCCGCGACAGGGGGCGGACAATGAAAAACTGTTTTTT

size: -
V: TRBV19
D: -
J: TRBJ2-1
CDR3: CASSILDEGYNEQFF
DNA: TGTGCCAGTAGTATACTGGACGAGGGATACAATGAGCAGTTCTTC

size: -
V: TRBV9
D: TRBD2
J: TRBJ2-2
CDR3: CASSAAEAGGPGTGELFF
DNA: TGTGCCAGCAGCGCGGCTGAGGCGGGAGGGCCAGGCACCGGGGAGCTGTTTTTT

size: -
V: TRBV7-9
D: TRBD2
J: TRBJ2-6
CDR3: CATSGAFSGANVLTF
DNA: TGTGCCACTAGCGGGGCCTTCTCTGGGGCCAACGTCCTGACTTTC

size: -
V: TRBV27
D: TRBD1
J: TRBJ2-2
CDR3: CASSASRGLRTGELFF
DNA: TGTGCCAGCAGTGCGTCCAGGGGGCTGAGAACCGGGGAGCTGTTTTTT

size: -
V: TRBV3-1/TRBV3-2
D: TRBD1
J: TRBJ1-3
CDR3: CASRDRAVGNTIYF
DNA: TGTGCCAGTCGGGACAGGGCCGTTGGAAACACCATATATTTT